These 13 T cell receptor beta chains share one sample of origin, sequenced in a study of beta chain features in type 1 diabetes (dated by TCRdb to about 2018). Library method: the immunoSEQ multiplex PCR assay. The High Capacity cDNA Reverse Transcription Kit was used to reverse transcribe all of the isolated RNA, meaning that expressed TCRB transcripts were what got sequenced. In its TCRdb copy, this immuneACCESS table keeps in-frame sequences only and misses some clones. Where compared with another copy, unresolved V genes explain less than half of these, and the others have no known cause. The sample profile shows over 700,000 clones; 15% to 20% of them were found once. The ten largest clones capture 0.02% to 0.025% of the sample. Sequencing was performed on naive CD4+ T cells from blood. Taken with the paper, the label for cell subset or site translates to: true naive CD4+ T cells. Receptor source: a woman under 30 in good health.

There are a few counts of this clone. This rearrangement joins TRBV28 to TRBJ1-5; D is possibly TRBD1 (5 bases). V lost 6 bases, J lost 4 bases, and 10 bases lay in between. The CDR3 sequence is 13 residues long. Germline CDR1 MDHEN, CDR2 SYDVKM. CDR3 region: CASRETVNQPQHF. CDR3 in DNA: TGTGCCAGCAGGGAGACAGTAAATCAGCCCCAGCATTTT. The variable domain in full, with the rest retrieved from reference TRBV28 and TRBJ1-5, is DVKVTQSSRYLVKRTGEKVFLECVQDMDHENMFWYRQDPGLGLRLIYFSYDVKMKEKGDIPEGYSVSREKKERFSLILESASTNQTSMYLCASRETVNQPQHFGDGTRLSIL.

The rearrangement uses TRBV7-8 and TRBJ2-7; D ambiguous. The germline V and J ends were trimmed by 5 bases and 3 bases, with 14 bases remaining between them. CDR3 size: 14 residues. The germline V gene has CDR1 SGHVS and CDR2 FQNEAQ. The chain's CDR3 is CASSPQPGNYEQYF. For the CDR3, the DNA is TGTGCCAGCAGCCCACAGCCGGGCAACTACGAGCAGTACTTC.

The table lists this clone with a few counts. The rearrangement joins TRBV5-1 to TRBJ1-5; the match to TRBD1 covers 7 bases. Trimming at V came to 3 bases and at J to 9 bases, leaving 9 bases not matched to a gene. Per germline, CDR1 SGHRS and CDR2 YFSETQ. The CDR3 is 14 amino acids. For the CDR3, the DNA is TGCGCCAGCAGCTCTTCAGGGGGTGATGTGCCCCAGCATTTT. As protein: CASSSSGGDVPQHF.

This chain joins TRBV29-1 and TRBJ2-1, with no clear D. V lost 7 bases and J lost 2, with 12 bases in between. From germline, CDR1 is SQVTM and CDR2 ANQGSEA. This CDR3 contains 13 residues. CDR3 region: CSGMKTTYNEQFF. CDR3 DNA sequence: TGCAGCGGGATGAAGACCACCTACAATGAGCAGTTCTTC.

This clone was observed a handful of times. The chain has TRBV5-1 and TRBJ2-1, with 10 bases fitting TRBD2. Germline CDR1 SGHRS, CDR2 YFSETQ. This CDR3 comprises 14 residues. The V gene end was trimmed by 4 bases and the J gene end by 4 bases; junction bases not matched to a gene: 2. The CDR3 here is CASSETSGYNEQFF. CDR3 DNA sequence: TGCGCCAGCAGCGAGACTAGCGGGTACAATGAGCAGTTCTTC. Full variable domain (remainder filled in from reference TRBV5-1 and TRBJ2-1): KAGVTQTPRYLIKTRGQQVTLSCSPISGHRSVSWYQQTPGQGLQFLFEYFSETQRNKGNFPGRFSGRQFSNSRSEMNVSTLELGDSALYLCASSETSGYNEQFFGPGTRLTVL.

The table lists this clone with a few counts. The gene calls are TRBV21-1 and TRBJ2-2; the table's D call, TRBD1, has no DNA check behind it. TRBV21-1 is a known pseudogene. The CDR3 has 16 amino acids. The CDR3 DNA sequence: TGTGCCAGCAGCAAAGAGGGGACAAGGGGTCCCGGGGAGCTGTTTTTT. Its protein product is CASSKEGTRGPGELFF.

In this sample, this clone turned up a few times. The chain employs TRBV4-3 and TRBJ2-1; unclear D gene. CDR3 length equals 14 residues. CDR1 LGHNA and CDR2 YSLEER come from the germline V gene. With 3 bases removed from V and 8 bases from J, the gap between germline ends came to 14 bases. The CDR3 protein is CASSQETRGYEQFF. As DNA, the CDR3 is TGCGCCAGCAGCCAGGAAACCAGAGGTTATGAGCAGTTCTTC.

V usage is TRBV5-1 and J usage is TRBJ2-1; 7 bases align to TRBD2. V gave up 0 bases and J gave up 5 bases; unmatched junction bases: 5. The CDR3 contains 15 residues. The germline V gene has CDR1 SGHRS and CDR2 YFSETQ. CDR3 nucleotide sequence: TGCGCCAGCAGCTTGGTCTGGGGAGGGGACAATGAGCAGTTCTTC. Its translation is CASSLVWGGDNEQFF. The full variable domain, with the rest looked up from reference TRBV5-1 and TRBJ2-1, is KAGVTQTPRYLIKTRGQQVTLSCSPISGHRSVSWYQQTPGQGLQFLFEYFSETQRNKGNFPGRFSGRQFSNSRSEMNVSTLELGDSALYLCASSLVWGGDNEQFFGPGTRLTVL.

The gene calls are TRBV28 and TRBJ1-5; D might be TRBD1 (5 bases). The CDR3 length is 13 residues. V lost 4 bases to trimming and J lost 7 bases, with 11 bases between them. The germline gives CDR1 MDHEN, CDR2 SYDVKM. The CDR3 loop reads CASSSTGGQPQHF. The CDR3 nucleotides are TGTGCCAGCAGTTCGACGGGGGGGCAGCCCCAGCATTTT.

V gene TRBV10-3 combines with J gene TRBJ2-1; maybe TRBD2 (5 bases). This CDR3 region has 15 residues. From germline, CDR1 is ENHRY and CDR2 SYGVKD. V lost 6 bases and J 4 bases, leaving 16 bases between the germline ends. CDR3 in amino acids: CAISERESGYNEQFF. The CDR3 coding sequence is TGTGCCATCAGCGAGAGGGAGAGCGGATACAATGAGCAGTTCTTC.

This clone turned up a few times. The chain employs TRBV9 and TRBJ2-1; tentative D call: TRBD2 (5 bases). Trimming removed 4 bases at V and 0 bases at J, with 14 bases between. The CDR3 runs 16 residues. CDR1 and CDR2 (germline): SGDLS, YYNGEE. The CDR3 loop is CASSPLGGHSYNEQFF. The CDR3 DNA reads TGTGCCAGCAGCCCATTAGGCGGGCACTCCTACAATGAGCAGTTCTTC.

This clone was seen once. CDR3 region: CASSQYKSSTEGSEQFF. The DNA for the CDR3 is TGTGCCAGCAGCCAGTACAAGTCTAGCACCGAGGGTAGTGAGCAGTTCTTC. The gene calls are TRBV5-4 and TRBJ2-1, with D maybe TRBD2 (5 bases). From germline, CDR1 is SGHNT and CDR2 YYREEE (reference sequence). The germline V and J ends were trimmed by 4 bases and 9 bases, with 26 bases remaining between them. The CDR3 runs 17 residues.

The chain combines TRBV19 with TRBJ1-5; D remains unclear. Germline lookup yields CDR1 LNHDA and CDR2 SQIVND (reference sequence). The CDR3 totals 12 residues. The V end was cut by 6 bases, the J end by 15 bases, with 18 bases between. CDR3 protein: CASRLPEGPWHF. The CDR3 nucleotides are TGTGCCAGTAGGCTGCCTGAGGGTCCGTGGCATTTT.